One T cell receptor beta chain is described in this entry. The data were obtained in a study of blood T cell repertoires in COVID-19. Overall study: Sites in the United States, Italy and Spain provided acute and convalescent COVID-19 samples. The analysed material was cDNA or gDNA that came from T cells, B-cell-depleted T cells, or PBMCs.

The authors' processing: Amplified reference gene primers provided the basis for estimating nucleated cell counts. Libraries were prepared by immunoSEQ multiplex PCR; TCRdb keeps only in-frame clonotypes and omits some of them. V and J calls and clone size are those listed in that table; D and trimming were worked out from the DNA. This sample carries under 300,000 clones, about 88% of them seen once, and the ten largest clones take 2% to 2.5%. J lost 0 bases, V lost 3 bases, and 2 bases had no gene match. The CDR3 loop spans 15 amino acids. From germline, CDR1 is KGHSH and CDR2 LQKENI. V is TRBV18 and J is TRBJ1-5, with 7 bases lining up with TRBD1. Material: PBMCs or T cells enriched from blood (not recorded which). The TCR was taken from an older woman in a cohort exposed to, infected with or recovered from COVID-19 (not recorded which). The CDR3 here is CASSPGQHSNQPQHF. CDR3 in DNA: TGTGCCAGCTCACCGGGACAGCATAGCAATCAGCCCCAGCATTTT.